This section outlines one TCR beta chain sequence together with its context. Its cognate antigen is unknown. This specimen belongs to a study of T cell responses to AZD1222 COVID-19 vaccine. Trimming at V came to 1 base and at J to 2 bases, leaving 2 bases not matched to a gene. Looked up from germline, CDR1 is MDHEN and CDR2 is SYDVKM. CDR3 size: 17 residues. Study-level points and caveats: Following two doses of AZD1222, Spike-specific TCR breadth and depth rose. CD4 TCRs associated with vaccination spanned spike, dominating at 160-218 and 743-854.

The protocol was immunoSEQ multiplex PCR, while the TCRdb copy is restricted to in-frame clones and leaves out a portion. This table holds tens of thousands of clones, over 80% found once. Timing groups of about 4 and about 12 weeks for second doses were pooled. The clonotype was recovered from an adult who received the AZD1222 COVID-19 vaccine. The sample in question was peripheral blood, obtained 28 days after the second AZD1222 dose. The chain joins TRBV28 to TRBJ1-4, with 12 bases fitting TRBD1. The CDR3 DNA reads TGTGCCAGCAGTTTATTGGGACAGGGGGCTACTAATGAAAAACTGTTTTTT. Protein: CASSLLGQGATNEKLFF.